These 8 T cell receptor beta chains were sequenced from one sample in a study of early T cells in non-severe SARS-CoV-2 infection. TCRdb re-analysed the 5' RACE reads in MiXCR, keeping a single row per CDR3 protein. The sample includes about 26,000 distinct CDR3 sequences, roughly 4.5% seen only once; the top ten take roughly 5.9%. The sequencing sample was made of whole blood. These receptor sequences come from an adult who was a healthcare worker with PCR-confirmed SARS-CoV-2 infection or an uninfected control (not recorded which).

This clonotype is classed as medium-sized. The V gene is TRBV19, the J gene TRBJ2-7; 10 nucleotides agree with TRBD1. CDR1 LNHDA and CDR2 SQIVND come from the germline V gene (reference sequence). The trim removed 9 bases at V and 4 bases at J, leaving 9 bases unmatched. CDR3 length: 14 amino acids. The CDR3 DNA follows: TGTGCCAGCCAAATGACAGGGGGCATTTACGAGCAGTACTTC. It translates to CASQMTGGIYEQYF.

There are many counts of this clonotype. The chain uses TRBV4-1 and TRBJ1-6; a weak D match, TRBD1 (5 bases). Per germline, CDR1 MGHRA and CDR2 YSYEKL. V dropped 3 bases and J dropped 6 bases, with 15 bases sitting between them. The CDR3 consists of 16 residues. In DNA form, the CDR3 reads TGCGCCAGCAGCCAGGGTATCGGGGGTGGTAATTCACCCCTCCACTTT. Residues: CASSQGIGGGNSPLHF.

This clonotype came up many times. The chain has TRBV4-3 and TRBJ1-2; the match to TRBD1 covers 10 bases. The CDR3 sequence is 16 residues long. V was clipped by 0 bases and J by 6 bases; unmatched bases: 7. Germline V CDR1 and CDR2: LGHNA, YSLEER. CDR3 in DNA: TGCGCCAGCAGCCAAGATCGTGGGACAGGGGCCCATGGCTACACCTTC. This translates into CASSQDRGTGAHGYTF.

The genes are TRBV29-1 and TRBJ1-2; D gene uncertain. The CDR3 has 11 amino acids. Trimming left V 3 bases short and J 8 bases short, with 10 bases between. Germline V gene sequence: CDR1 SQVTM, CDR2 ANQGSEA. The CDR3 sequence: CSVDPAGGYTF. CDR3 nucleotide sequence: TGCAGCGTTGATCCGGCGGGAGGCTACACCTTC.

This clonotype was observed many times. The chain links TRBV7-2 to TRBJ2-4; the D gene is possibly TRBD1 (7 bases). CDR1 SGHTA and CDR2 FQGNSA come from the germline V gene. The length of the CDR3 is 16 residues. V lost 2 bases to trimming and J lost 1 base, with 12 bases between them. The DNA of the CDR3 is TGTGCCAGCAGCTTACAGGGGGAGGCGGCCAAAAACATTCAGTACTTC. It translates to CASSLQGEAAKNIQYF.

This clonotype was seen a handful of times. The chain uses TRBV20-1 and TRBJ2-3, with a tentative D call TRBD2 (6 bases). The CDR3 is 14 amino acids. V dropped 2 bases and J dropped 0 bases, with 9 bases sitting between them. Germline loops: CDR1 DFQATT, CDR2 SNEGSKA (reference sequence). Here the CDR3 reads CSARTAGSTDTQYF. In nucleotides, the CDR3 is TGCAGTGCTAGAACGGCGGGGAGCACAGATACGCAGTATTTT.

This clonotype appeared many times. The chain employs TRBV20-1 and TRBJ1-4; 8 positions agree with TRBD1. V was pared by 5 bases and J by 6 bases, with 5 bases of the junction left unmatched. CDR3 length equals 13 residues. Germline-derived CDR1 and CDR2 are DFQATT and SNEGSKA (reference sequence). This CDR3 reads CSAETGEDEKLFF. CDR3 DNA sequence: TGCAGTGCTGAGACAGGGGAGGATGAAAAACTGTTTTTT.

This clonotype has ten or more counts. The chain recombines TRBV6-6 with TRBJ2-3, with 7 bases aligning to TRBD1. V shed 7 bases and J 1 base; nucleotides not matched to a gene: 5. The CDR3 consists of 14 residues. Per germline, CDR1 MNHNY and CDR2 SVGAGI (reference sequence). Written as DNA, the CDR3 is TGTGCCAGCAACCAGGGGGTAGGCACAGATACGCAGTATTTT. It is translated as CASNQGVGTDTQYF.